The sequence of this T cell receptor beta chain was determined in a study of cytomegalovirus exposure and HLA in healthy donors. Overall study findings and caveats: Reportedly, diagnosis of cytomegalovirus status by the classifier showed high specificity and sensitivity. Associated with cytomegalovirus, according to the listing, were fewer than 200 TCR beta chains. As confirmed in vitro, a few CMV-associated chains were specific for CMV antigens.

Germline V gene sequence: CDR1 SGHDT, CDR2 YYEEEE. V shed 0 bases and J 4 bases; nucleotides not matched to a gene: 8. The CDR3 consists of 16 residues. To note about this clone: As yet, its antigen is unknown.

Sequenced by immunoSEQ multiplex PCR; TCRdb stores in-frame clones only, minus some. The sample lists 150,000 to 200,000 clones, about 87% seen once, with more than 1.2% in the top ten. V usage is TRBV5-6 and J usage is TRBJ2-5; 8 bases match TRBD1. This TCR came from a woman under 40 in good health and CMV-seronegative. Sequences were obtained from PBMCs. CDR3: CASSLEADRGLETQYF. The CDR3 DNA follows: TGTGCCAGCAGCTTGGAAGCTGACAGGGGATTAGAGACCCAGTACTTC.